The 9 T cell receptor beta chains given below trace back to one sample, sequenced in a study of regulatory T cells in long-lasting Graves disease. This sample's time point: newly diagnosed GD, antithyroid drugs for less than 3 months. Following extraction of RNA from PBMCs, that RNA was used to make the TCR library. Building of the TCR beta libraries involved iRepertoire HTBI primers and Arm-PCR of CDR3 regions. TCRdb ran MiXCR on the multiplex PCR reads and lists one entry per CDR3 protein. The table has under 500,000 distinct CDR3 sequences, roughly 15% seen once; the top ten hold 9.5% to 12%. The same sample was also studied in work on T cells in Graves' hyperthyroidism and ophthalmopathy.

This sample comprised peripheral blood mononuclear cells (PBMCs), obtained at new diagnosis, from a patient treated with antithyroid drugs. The source is a woman in her thirties with Graves disease.

There are many counts of this clonotype. The rearrangement links TRBV5-5 to TRBJ1-2; D is perhaps TRBD1 (5 bases). With 1 base removed from V and 6 bases from J, the gap between germline ends came to 10 bases. This CDR3 region has 13 residues. CDR1 is SGHKS and CDR2 is YYEKEE in the germline V gene (reference sequence). In nucleotides, the CDR3 is TGTGCCAGCAGCTTGTCAGGGTGGGATGGCTACACCTTC. Translating it yields CASSLSGWDGYTF.

This clonotype was seen more than once but under ten times. V gene TRBV7-9 combines with J gene TRBJ1-2; D unresolved. The CDR3 runs to 14 residues. The V gene's germline CDR1 is SEHNR and CDR2 FQNEAQ (reference sequence). Trimming pared 5 bases from V and 2 bases from J, leaving 12 bases between. The CDR3 DNA reads as TGTGCCAGCAGCCCCCCCTGGGAAAACTATGGCTACACCTTC. As protein: CASSPPWENYGYTF.

This clonotype was recorded at least ten times. The chain is built from TRBV28 and TRBJ2-7, with D possibly being TRBD1 (6 bases). V lost 1 base, J lost 6 bases, and 7 bases lay in between. This CDR3 has 12 amino acids. Germline CDR1 reads MDHEN; CDR2 reads SYDVKM. The CDR3: CASSLLGAEQYF. The CDR3 DNA sequence: TGTGCCAGCAGTTTATTGGGGGCCGAGCAGTACTTC.

In its sample, this clonotype was seen a few times. With a much larger clone just one base away, this may be a read error. The chain employs TRBV11-2 and TRBJ2-3, with a possible D match to TRBD1 (5 bases). The DNA end favors TRBJ2-5, so the J call may be wrong. Germline CDR1 SGHAT, CDR2 FQNNGV. The CDR3 is 15 amino acids. The CDR3: CASSLGSPRGEAQYF. CDR3 in DNA: TGTGCCAGCAGCTTAGGGTCCCCAAGGGGTGAGGCCCAGTACTTC.

This clonotype was observed at least ten times. The chain carries TRBV6-1 and TRBJ1-1; D might be TRBD1 (6 bases). Trimming pared 7 bases from V and 5 bases from J, leaving 17 bases between. Germline V gene sequence: CDR1 MNHNS, CDR2 SASEGT. The CDR3 runs to 14 residues. The CDR3 protein is CASNPGTHWTEAFF. The CDR3 region has the DNA TGTGCCAGCAACCCCGGGACACACTGGACTGAAGCTTTCTTT.

This chain connects TRBV7-9 to TRBJ1-1, with a weak D call TRBD1 (5 bases). Germline CDR1 reads SEHNR; CDR2 reads FQNEAQ (reference sequence). V was pared by 11 bases and J by 0 bases, with 10 bases between. This CDR3 spans 12 amino acids. CDR3 amino acids: CASRDLNTEAFF. The DNA of the CDR3 is TGTGCCTCCCGGGACCTGAACACTGAAGCTTTCTTT.

There are a few counts of this clonotype. This chain links TRBV12-3 or TRBV12-4 with TRBJ2-1; 7 bases agree with TRBD1. With V trimmed by 5 bases and J by 3 bases, 7 bases remained unmatched. The CDR3 consists of 15 residues. The DNA of the CDR3 is TGTGCCAGCAGTCCCCGGGACAGAAACTACAATGAGCAGTTCTTC. Translated: CASSPRDRNYNEQFF.

Notes on this clonotype: It differs at one base from a far larger clone, so likely a read error. The chain joins TRBV6-2 or TRBV6-3 to TRBJ2-7, with D uncertain. Germline V gene lookup returns CDR1 MNHEY and CDR2 SVGEGT. The CDR3 consists of 11 residues. V was pared by 5 bases and J by 7 bases, with 9 bases between. This CDR3 is CASSRYNEQYF. The CDR3 DNA reads TGTGCCAGCAGTCGATACAATGAGCAGTACTTC.

The chain employs TRBV6-1 and TRBJ2-6; 10 bases match TRBD1. With V trimmed by 5 bases and J by 0 bases, 4 bases remained unmatched. This CDR3 contains 17 residues. Germline CDR1 is MNHNS and CDR2 is SASEGT. CDR3 protein: CASSIRDRGSGANVLTF. CDR3 DNA: TGTGCCAGCAGTATCCGGGACAGGGGCTCTGGGGCCAACGTCCTGACTTTC.